The 24 T cell receptor beta chains given below trace back to one sample, sequenced in a study of T cell clones after liver transplantation. Data came from immunoSEQ multiplex PCR; TCRdb stores just in-frame clones and leaves some out. The sample includes some 45,000 clones, roughly 86% seen only once; the top ten take roughly 2.7%. Specimen: CD4+ T cells from blood, collected 24 months after liver transplant. The receptors originated from a human patient who received a liver transplant. The graft donor may account for some of the T cells.

The genes are TRBV6-5 and TRBJ1-2; D not certain. V was trimmed by 5 bases and J by 3 bases, leaving 13 bases between them. The CDR3 contains 14 residues. The germline V gene has CDR1 MNHEY and CDR2 SVGAGI. CDR3 nucleotides: TGTGCCAGCAGTAGGTCGGAGGGCCACTATGGCTACACCTTC. Protein product: CASSRSEGHYGYTF.

V and J are TRBV15 and TRBJ1-2; D remains unclear. CDR3 length: 15 residues. V shed 4 bases and J shed 7 bases, with 19 bases lying between them. Germline lookup yields CDR1 LNHNV and CDR2 YYDKDF (reference sequence). CDR3 bases: TGTGCCACCAGCAACCCTATAGAGCGCCGCTTTGGCTACACCTTC. It is translated as CATSNPIERRFGYTF.

The gene calls are TRBV6-6 and TRBJ2-7, with 8 positions matching TRBD2. The germline gives CDR1 MNHNY, CDR2 SVGAGI (reference sequence). The CDR3 length is 14 residues. J was trimmed by 2 bases and V by 6 bases; bases with no gene match: 6. CDR3 coding DNA: TGTGCCAGCAGACCCCCGGGACTAGCCTACGAGCAGTACTTC. It codes for CASRPPGLAYEQYF.

The V call is TRBV15, the J call TRBJ1-5; D may be TRBD1 (6 bases). The CDR3 loop spans 16 amino acids. Germline CDR1 and CDR2: LNHNV and YYDKDF (reference sequence). Deletions cut 3 bases from V and 0 bases from J, with 12 bases between. DNA for the CDR3: TGTGCCACCAGCAGGAGGGGGACGGCTAGCAATCAGCCCCAGCATTTT. It is translated as CATSRRGTASNQPQHF.

The chain recombines TRBV5-1 with TRBJ1-1; 7 positions agree with TRBD1. Germline V gene sequence: CDR1 SGHRS, CDR2 YFSETQ. The length of the CDR3 is 14 residues. Trimming cost V 1 base and J 2 bases; bases outside gene matches: 2. The CDR3 sequence is CASSLQGDNTEAFF. As DNA, the CDR3 is TGCGCCAGCAGCTTGCAGGGGGATAACACTGAAGCTTTCTTT. The full variable domain, rest sourced from reference TRBV5-1 and TRBJ1-1, is KAGVTQTPRYLIKTRGQQVTLSCSPISGHRSVSWYQQTPGQGLQFLFEYFSETQRNKGNFPGRFSGRQFSNSRSEMNVSTLELGDSALYLCASSLQGDNTEAFFGQGTRLTVV.

The genes are TRBV5-1 and TRBJ2-7; 7 bases line up with TRBD1. The J segment lost 6 bases and the V segment lost 0 bases, leaving 9 bases of the junction unmatched. There are 15 residues in the CDR3. Germline values: CDR1 SGHRS, CDR2 YFSETQ. The CDR3 here is CASSLGQGEIAEQYF. DNA for the CDR3: TGCGCCAGCAGCTTGGGTCAGGGGGAGATTGCCGAGCAGTACTTC.

The chain is built from TRBV19 and TRBJ2-7; D gene unclear. Deletions cut 5 bases from V and 3 bases from J, with 11 bases between. CDR3 length: 13 amino acids. From germline, CDR1 is LNHDA and CDR2 SQIVND (reference sequence). CDR3 DNA sequence: TGTGCCAGTAGTTCGCCTACCCGCTACGAGCAGTACTTC. It codes for CASSSPTRYEQYF.

The rearrangement uses TRBV5-5 and TRBJ2-1; 10 nucleotides agree with TRBD1. The ends lost 2 bases at V and 3 bases at J; junction bases unmatched: 11. CDR3 size: 18 residues. The germline CDR1 and CDR2 sequences are SGHKS and YYEKEE (reference sequence). The DNA for the CDR3 is TGTGCCAGCAGCTTAACCGGGACAGGGGCAGGAGTCTACAATGAGCAGTTCTTC. It yields the protein CASSLTGTGAGVYNEQFF.

This clone was counted between two and nine times. This chain connects TRBV27 to TRBJ2-1; 10 positions agree with TRBD2. The CDR3 sequence is 18 residues long. V dropped 0 bases and J dropped 7; count of bases not matched to a gene: 12. The V gene's germline CDR1 is MNHEY and CDR2 SMNVEV (reference sequence). The CDR3 coding sequence is TGTGCCAGCAGTTTATCGTCTTTGGCTAGCGGGAGCGGAAATGAGCAGTTCTTC. Protein sequence: CASSLSSLASGSGNEQFF.

The chain links TRBV5-4 to TRBJ2-1; D remains ambiguous. Trimming took off 4 bases at V and 3 bases at J, with 8 bases between the two ends. The CDR3 runs 13 residues. Germline loops: CDR1 SGHNT, CDR2 YYREEE (reference sequence). The CDR3 nucleotides are TGTGCCAGCAGCCCCTCTGACTACAATGAGCAGTTCTTC. Translation: CASSPSDYNEQFF.

This chain connects TRBV18 to TRBJ2-2; D unresolved. Per the germline V gene, CDR1 is KGHSH and CDR2 is LQKENI. The V end lost 2 bases, the J end lost 7 bases, and 8 bases lay between the germline ends. The CDR3 runs 13 residues. DNA of the CDR3: TGTGCCAGCTCACCAACTTTGGGCGGGGAGCTGTTTTTT. As protein: CASSPTLGGELFF.

This clone came up once. The gene calls are TRBV5-1 and TRBJ2-5, with 9 bases that match TRBD2. From germline, CDR1 is SGHRS and CDR2 YFSETQ. J lost 5 bases, V lost 0 bases, and 8 bases had no gene match. CDR3 length: 16 residues. CDR3 region: CASSLGGSGRFETQYF. In DNA, the CDR3 is TGCGCCAGCAGCTTGGGTGGTAGCGGGAGATTTGAGACCCAGTACTTC.

The chain combines TRBV29-1 with TRBJ1-4; unclear D gene. CDR1 SQVTM and CDR2 ANQGSEA come from the germline V gene. The V and J ends lost 0 bases and 5 bases respectively, with 13 bases between them. The CDR3 spans 15 residues. CDR3 amino acids: CSVEDRQLGNEKLFF. For the CDR3, the DNA is TGCAGCGTTGAAGATAGGCAGCTGGGGAATGAAAAACTGTTTTTT.

This chain uses TRBV5-6 with TRBJ2-5; TRBD1 matches 7 bases. The germline V gene has CDR1 SGHDT and CDR2 YYEEEE. With 1 base clipped from V and 3 bases from J, the junction kept 6 bases outside the gene matches. The CDR3 runs 15 residues. The DNA for the CDR3 is TGTGCCAGCAGCTTGACAGGGGTGGGGAAAGAGACCCAGTACTTC. This sequence encodes CASSLTGVGKETQYF.

In this sample, this clone turned up a few times. The rearrangement uses TRBV7-2 and TRBJ1-6, with D uncertain. Trimming removed 3 bases at V and 6 bases at J, with 9 bases between. There are 14 residues in the CDR3. CDR1 SGHTA and CDR2 FQGNSA come from the germline V gene. CDR3 loop: CASSFGGFNSPLHF. The CDR3 coding sequence is TGTGCCAGCAGCTTCGGCGGTTTTAATTCACCCCTCCACTTT.

This chain joins TRBV7-9 and TRBJ2-3; 7 positions match TRBD1. V gave up 3 bases and J gave up 7 bases; unmatched junction bases: 10. CDR1 is SEHNR and CDR2 is FQNEAQ in the germline V gene (reference sequence). The CDR3 length is 15 residues. The CDR3 DNA reads TGTGCCAGCAGCTTTCCCGGGACAGTTTCTTATACGCAGTATTTT. Protein sequence: CASSFPGTVSYTQYF.

The chain uses TRBV19 and TRBJ2-7, with 7 bases matching TRBD2. The CDR3 consists of 13 residues. In germline, CDR1 is LNHDA, CDR2 SQIVND (reference sequence). Trimming cost V 6 bases and J 5 bases; bases outside gene matches: 7. CDR3 nucleotide sequence: TGTGCCAGTAGGGAACTAGCGTCAAACGAGCAGTACTTC. Its protein is CASRELASNEQYF.

A single count supports this clone. Here the CDR3 DNA reads TGTGCCAGCAGTTACTCGAATAACCCGAACACTGAAGCTTTCTTT. Amino acid sequence: CASSYSNNPNTEAFF. J is TRBJ1-1 and V is TRBV6-6; no reliable D call. V lost 0 bases and J lost 1, with 9 bases in between. The CDR3 covers 15 residues. Germline CDR1 and CDR2: MNHNY and SVGAGI (reference sequence).

The V and J genes are TRBV2 and TRBJ1-2; possibly TRBD1 for D (5 bases). Trimming removed 5 bases at V and 0 bases at J, with 19 bases between. The CDR3 is 17 residues long. Germline loops: CDR1 SNHLY, CDR2 FYNNEI. This chain's CDR3 is CASSQNRDAPANYGYTF. The DNA of the CDR3 is TGTGCCAGCAGTCAAAACCGGGACGCCCCAGCTAACTATGGCTACACCTTC. The variable domain in full, completed from reference TRBV2 and TRBJ1-2, reads EPEVTQTPSHQVTQMGQEVILRCVPISNHLYFYWYRQILGQKVEFLVSFYNNEISEKSEIFDDQFSVERPDGSNFTLKIRSTKLEDSAMYFCASSQNRDAPANYGYTFGSGTRLTVV.

This clone was found once. The chain couples TRBV7-7 to TRBJ2-7; D might be TRBD1 (5 bases). From germline, CDR1 is SSHAT and CDR2 FNYEAQ (reference sequence). This CDR3 comprises 19 residues. Trimming pared 6 bases from V and 3 bases from J, leaving 30 bases between. The CDR3 nucleotides read TGTGCCAGCAGGTCACGGTACACAGGCGCGCCTGAGGACCACTACGAGCAGTACTTC. Its translation: CASRSRYTGAPEDHYEQYF.

The chain links TRBV4-1 to TRBJ2-3; 7 bases line up with TRBD2. Germline assignment: CDR1 MGHRA and CDR2 YSYEKL. This CDR3 contains 16 residues. The V gene end was trimmed by 0 bases and the J gene end by 0 bases; junction bases not matched to a gene: 3. The CDR3 DNA is TGCGCCAGCAGCCAAGATTTAGCGGGTAGCACAGATACGCAGTATTTT. It codes for CASSQDLAGSTDTQYF.

The V and J genes are TRBV5-1 and TRBJ2-7, with TRBD1 matching over 7 bases. CDR1 SGHRS and CDR2 YFSETQ come from the germline V gene. With V trimmed by 2 bases and J by 2 bases, 13 bases remained unmatched. This CDR3 has 17 amino acids. DNA for the CDR3: TGCGCCAGCAGCTTTCCGAAAACAGGGGTTGGGGCCTACGAGCAGTACTTC. Its translation is CASSFPKTGVGAYEQYF. Looking up the rest from reference TRBV5-1 and TRBJ2-7 gives the full variable domain: KAGVTQTPRYLIKTRGQQVTLSCSPISGHRSVSWYQQTPGQGLQFLFEYFSETQRNKGNFPGRFSGRQFSNSRSEMNVSTLELGDSALYLCASSFPKTGVGAYEQYFGPGTRLTVT.

This chain links TRBV7-3 with TRBJ2-1; 8 positions match TRBD2. Germline-derived CDR1 and CDR2 are SGHTA and FQGTGA. V gave up 4 bases and J gave up 5 bases; unmatched junction bases: 10. CDR3 length equals 16 residues. The CDR3: CASSSKAGVGDNEQFF. For the CDR3, the DNA is TGTGCCAGCAGCTCTAAAGCGGGAGTGGGGGACAATGAGCAGTTCTTC.

This clone appeared a single time. The rearrangement links TRBV5-1 to TRBJ1-2, with no clear D. Trimming shortened V by 4 bases and J by 8 bases, and 21 bases separated the two germline ends. Germline V gene sequence: CDR1 SGHRS, CDR2 YFSETQ. The CDR3 runs to 15 residues. CDR3 amino acids: CASSTGIGPILGYTF. The CDR3 DNA sequence: TGCGCCAGCAGCACCGGGATAGGGCCGATATTGGGCTACACCTTC.